This TCR beta chain was identified in a study of human T cells and chemical hapten exposure (dated by TCRdb to the early 2020s). For the wider study: For sensitization, 2% DPC in acetone was applied to a 2 cm by 2 cm area of upper inner arm skin. Blood samples were taken from patients before sensitization (week 0) and at 2, 6 and about 24 weeks after DPC sensitization. Peripheral blood TCR repertoire changes were tracked in vivo in alopecia patients during primary and secondary sensitization to the hapten diphenylcyclopropenone (DPC). Patients additionally received weekly therapeutic DPC doses to the scalp throughout the approximately 22-week study period. Most of the patients in the cohort were female, and the cohort covered alopecia areata with under or over 50% scalp involvement, alopecia totalis and alopecia universalis. Patch tests used Finn chambers with 0.01% DPC on the upper back, scored after 6 days by International Contact Dermatitis Research Group standards. About 28 alopecia patients gave blood for TCR sequencing at one to four time points (pre-sensitization, 2, 6 and 24 weeks). Libraries were combined into a pool for sequencing, and differences in TCR yield between samples came mainly from small differences in library volumes within the pool.

V loses 4 bases at its end and J loses 5 bases; junction bases beyond the gene matches: 6. As encoded in the germline V gene (reference sequence), CDR1 is MNHEY while CDR2 is SMNVEV. The CDR3 goes from the cysteine to the phenylalanine over 15 residues. Only the CDR3 DNA is retained, 45 bases long and in frame from the first base. This specimen's time point label, per the study, means: pre-sensitization, week 0. The treatment or condition label, read with the paper, signifies: therapeutic diphenylcyclopropenone sensitization with weekly scalp DPC. At each patch-test visit, blood was drawn before the patch test was applied. Eligible patients were aged 18 to 70, diagnosed with alopecia, deemed suitable for DPC therapy, and excluded if pregnant. Total RNA was extracted from unfractionated whole blood that had been collected in Tempus Blood RNA tubes. Regarding this clonotype: No antigen is known for it. It has no much larger one-base neighbor in the sample; base qualities were not kept.

The method behind the library was RACE. Sequencing relied on a NextSeq 500. Library preparation attached unique molecular identifiers to individual cDNA molecules for quantitative, reproducible TCR counting. Both TCR alpha and TCR beta chains were sequenced from each blood RNA sample. As for the original processing: A median of approximately 100,000 TCRs per sample was observed, with a range of about 20,000 to 700,000. V, J and CDR3 annotation of the TCR reads was performed with the Decombinator software suite. Every sample was subsampled to the same number of TCRs (28,000) for the PS versus PT1 abundance plots. TCRs were defined as expanded if absent before sensitization and observed at least eight times at the 2-week time point. TCRdb took the public reads, trimmed them with fastp at Q25, ran MiXCR for clone calling and kept in-frame beta chains. Under each unique CDR3 protein, matching rows form one entry showing the most common genes and DNA. TCRdb, not the original authors, processed these V and J calls. This sample comprises approximately 260,000 distinct CDR3 sequences, around 7% of them detected only once. The ten largest clones add up to less than 1.5% of the sample.

The study at large found these results: Patch test score correlated positively with the number of PT1 expanded TCRs, reaching significance at thresholds 8, 16 and 32 but not at 4. After repeated subsampling, the strength of the expansion versus patch-test correlation and the threshold at which it became significant changed. The number of TCRs above 1 in 1000 frequency did not change with DPC sensitization; there was no evidence of global repertoire structure alterations. Expanded TCRs formed significantly more large CDR3 similarity clusters than pre-sensitization or healthy control sets, consistent with antigen-driven responses. All patients had alopecia, a presumed autoimmune disease, so their immune response might differ from that of healthy individuals.

The specimen comprised whole blood, sampled in connection with sensitization to the hapten diphenylcyclopropenone (DPC). The V gene is TRBV27 and the J gene is TRBJ2-3; 10 bases in the junction line up with TRBD2. The receptor was isolated from a man younger than 35 with alopecia areata. Some clones in this sample may be carry-over from other donors' samples. The DNA sequence follows: TGTGCCAGCAGTTCAGCGGGGGGGCGAGGAGATACGCAGTATTTT. It translates to CASSSAGGRGDTQYF.